This T cell receptor (beta chain) derives from a study of T cell responses to AZD1222 COVID-19 vaccine. About the research overall: Second-dose intervals near 4 or 12 weeks were combined. Study-wide results and caveats: White British people made up most donors, females outnumbered males, and clonal diversity was possibly underestimated.

This clone was counted only a few times. The target antigen is unknown. V shed 4 bases, J shed 10 bases, and the junction held 9 bases outside the gene matches. Germline assignment: CDR1 LGHDT and CDR2 YNNKEL (reference sequence). There are 15 residues in the CDR3. Data came from immunoSEQ multiplex PCR; TCRdb stores just in-frame clones and leaves some out. Among 80,000 or so clones listed, about 85% were seen once. This clonotype was sampled from an adult in good health. Sequences were derived from peripheral blood, sampled on day 0 of AZD1222 vaccination. J is TRBJ1-6 and V is TRBV3-1 (or the pseudogene TRBV3-2), with TRBD1 matching 8 bases. The CDR3 bases are TGTGCCAGCAGCCCCCTAGGACAGGGAGAGTCACCCCTCCACTTT. As protein: CASSPLGQGESPLHF.